This T cell receptor (beta chain) is drawn from a study of identical twins. Findings of the study overall: Zero-insertion analyses were open to partial confounding by invariant MAIT and iNKT cells. Rather than following the same donors, the conclusions depended on cross-sectional statistical analysis. Clonotypes of the beta chain that were abundant in cord blood carried fewer insertions (memory repertoires showed none).

This clonotype turned up a few times. Its matching antigen is unknown. TCRdb analysed the 5' RACE reads with MiXCR anew, one entry per CDR3 protein. In the table there are roughly 1,500,000 distinct CDR3 sequences, under 35% of which are singletons. Input material: cord blood. The sequence derives from a newborn girl in good health.

DNA of the CDR3: TGTGCCAGCAGCCAAGATAGCAGGGAGCAGTTCTTC. Protein product: CASSQDSREQFF. J is TRBJ2-1 and V is TRBV14, with D hard to call. Trimming left V 0 bases short and J 10 bases short, with 7 bases between. The CDR3 totals 12 residues. The V gene's germline CDR1 is SGHDN and CDR2 FVKESK.